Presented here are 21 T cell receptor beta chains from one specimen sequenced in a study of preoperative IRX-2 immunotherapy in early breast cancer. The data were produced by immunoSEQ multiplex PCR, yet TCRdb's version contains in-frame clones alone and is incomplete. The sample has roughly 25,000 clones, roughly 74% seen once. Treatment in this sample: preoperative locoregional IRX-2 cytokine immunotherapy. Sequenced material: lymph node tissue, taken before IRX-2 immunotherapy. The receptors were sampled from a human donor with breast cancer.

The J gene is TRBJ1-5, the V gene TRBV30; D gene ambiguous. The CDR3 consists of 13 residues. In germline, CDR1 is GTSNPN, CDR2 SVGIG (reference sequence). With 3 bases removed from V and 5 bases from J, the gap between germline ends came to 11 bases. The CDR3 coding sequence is TGTGCCTGGAGGGAAACTCTAGATCAGCCCCAGCATTTT. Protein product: CAWRETLDQPQHF.

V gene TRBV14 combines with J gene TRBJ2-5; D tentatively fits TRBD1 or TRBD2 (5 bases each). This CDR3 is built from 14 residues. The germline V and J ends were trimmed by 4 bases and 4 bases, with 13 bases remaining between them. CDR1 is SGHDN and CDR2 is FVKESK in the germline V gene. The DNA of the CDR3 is TGTGCCAGCAGCCTTCTGGGGGTATCAGAGACCCAGTACTTC. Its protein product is CASSLLGVSETQYF.

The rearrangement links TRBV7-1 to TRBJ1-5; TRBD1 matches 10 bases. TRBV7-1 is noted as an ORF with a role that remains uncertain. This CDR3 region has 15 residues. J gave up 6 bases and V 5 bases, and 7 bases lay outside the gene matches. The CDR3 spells CASSPDRGGSQPQHF. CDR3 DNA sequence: TGTGCCAGCAGCCCGGACAGGGGGGGATCTCAGCCCCAGCATTTT.

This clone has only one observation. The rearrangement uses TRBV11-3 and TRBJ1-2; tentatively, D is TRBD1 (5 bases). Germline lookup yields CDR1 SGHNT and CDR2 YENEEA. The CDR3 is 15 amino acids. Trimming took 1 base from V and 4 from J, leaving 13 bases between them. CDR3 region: CASSLGAGGSYGYTF. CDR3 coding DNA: TGTGCCAGCAGCTTAGGAGCTGGGGGTTCCTATGGCTACACCTTC.

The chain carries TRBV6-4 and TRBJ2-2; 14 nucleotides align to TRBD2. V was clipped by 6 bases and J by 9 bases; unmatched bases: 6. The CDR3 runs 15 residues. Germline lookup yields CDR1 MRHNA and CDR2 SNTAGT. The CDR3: CASSPGTSGGRELFF. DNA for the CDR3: TGTGCCAGCAGCCCCGGGACTAGCGGGGGCCGGGAGCTGTTTTTT.

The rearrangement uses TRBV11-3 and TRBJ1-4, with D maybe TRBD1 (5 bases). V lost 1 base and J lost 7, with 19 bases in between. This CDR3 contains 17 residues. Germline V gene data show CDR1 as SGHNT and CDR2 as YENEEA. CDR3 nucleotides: TGTGCCAGCAGCTTAGGGCACATGGGGGGTGGCCCTGAAAAACTGTTTTTT. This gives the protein CASSLGHMGGGPEKLFF. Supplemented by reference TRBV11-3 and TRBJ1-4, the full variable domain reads EAGVVQSPRYKIIEKKQPVAFWCNPISGHNTLYWYLQNLGQGPELLIRYENEEAVDDSQLPKDRFSAERLKGVDSTLKIQPAELGDSAVYLCASSLGHMGGGPEKLFFGSGTQLSVL.

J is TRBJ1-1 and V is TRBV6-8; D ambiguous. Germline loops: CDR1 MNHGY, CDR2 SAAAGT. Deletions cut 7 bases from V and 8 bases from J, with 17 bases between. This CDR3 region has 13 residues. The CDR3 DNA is TGTGCCAGCACCTTCCGAAGCCCGGAGGAAGCTTTCTTT. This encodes CASTFRSPEEAFF.

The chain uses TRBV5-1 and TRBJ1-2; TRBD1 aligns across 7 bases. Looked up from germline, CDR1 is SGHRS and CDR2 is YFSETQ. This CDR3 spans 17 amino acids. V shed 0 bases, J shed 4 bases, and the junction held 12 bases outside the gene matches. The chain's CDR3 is CASSLEGTAVKVYGYTF. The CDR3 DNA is TGCGCCAGCAGCTTGGAGGGGACAGCCGTCAAGGTCTATGGCTACACCTTC.

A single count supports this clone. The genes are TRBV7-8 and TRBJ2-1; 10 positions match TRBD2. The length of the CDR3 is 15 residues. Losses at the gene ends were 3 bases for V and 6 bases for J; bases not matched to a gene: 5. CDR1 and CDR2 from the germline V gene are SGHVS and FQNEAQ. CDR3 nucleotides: TGTGCCAGCAGCTTGGCCCTAGCGGGGGCCAATGAGCAGTTCTTC. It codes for CASSLALAGANEQFF.

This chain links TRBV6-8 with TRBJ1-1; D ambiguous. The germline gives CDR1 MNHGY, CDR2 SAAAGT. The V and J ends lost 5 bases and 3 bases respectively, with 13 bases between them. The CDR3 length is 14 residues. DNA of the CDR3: TGTGCCAGCAGTCCCCTGAGTGGAGACACTGAAGCTTTCTTT. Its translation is CASSPLSGDTEAFF.

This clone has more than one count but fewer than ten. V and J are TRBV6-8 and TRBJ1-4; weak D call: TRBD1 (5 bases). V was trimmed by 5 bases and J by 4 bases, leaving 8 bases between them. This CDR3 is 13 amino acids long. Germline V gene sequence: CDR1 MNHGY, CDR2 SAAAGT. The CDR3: CASSRQHNEKLFF. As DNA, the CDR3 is TGTGCCAGCAGTAGACAGCATAATGAAAAACTGTTTTTT.

For the CDR3, the DNA is TGTGCCAGCAGTTTGCGTGGGGGCAATCAGCCCCAGCATTTT. This encodes CASSLRGGNQPQHF. This chain joins TRBV28 and TRBJ1-5; D remains unclear. Trimming pared 3 bases from V and 2 bases from J, leaving 8 bases between. CDR1 and CDR2 from the germline V gene are MDHEN and SYDVKM. This CDR3 is built from 14 residues.

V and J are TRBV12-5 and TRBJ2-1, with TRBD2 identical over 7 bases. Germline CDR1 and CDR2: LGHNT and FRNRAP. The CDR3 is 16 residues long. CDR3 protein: CASTKTSLGSYNEQFF. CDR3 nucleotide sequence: TGTGCCAGCACCAAGACTAGCCTGGGCTCCTACAATGAGCAGTTCTTC.

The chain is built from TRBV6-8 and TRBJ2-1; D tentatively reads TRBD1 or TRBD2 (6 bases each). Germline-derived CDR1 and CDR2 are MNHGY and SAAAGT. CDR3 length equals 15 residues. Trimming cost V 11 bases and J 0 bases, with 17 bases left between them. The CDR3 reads CAVRRDTNSYNEQFF. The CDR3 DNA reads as TGTGCCGTCAGGCGGGACACAAACTCCTACAATGAGCAGTTCTTC.

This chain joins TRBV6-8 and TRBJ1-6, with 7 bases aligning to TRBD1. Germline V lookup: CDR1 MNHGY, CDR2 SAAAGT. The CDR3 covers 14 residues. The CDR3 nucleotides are TGTGCTAGCTCTAAGGGGGCAGTGAATTCACCCCTCCACTTT. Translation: CASSKGAVNSPLHF.

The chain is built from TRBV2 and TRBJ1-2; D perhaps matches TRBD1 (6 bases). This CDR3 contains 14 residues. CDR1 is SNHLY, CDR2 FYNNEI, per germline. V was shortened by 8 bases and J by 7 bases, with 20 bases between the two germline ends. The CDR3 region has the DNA TGTGCCAGCTTCCGGGACCAGGGGCTAGGTGGCTACACCTTC. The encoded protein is CASFRDQGLGGYTF. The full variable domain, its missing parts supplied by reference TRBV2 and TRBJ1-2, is EPEVTQTPSHQVTQMGQEVILRCVPISNHLYFYWYRQILGQKVEFLVSFYNNEISEKSEIFDDQFSVERPDGSNFTLKIRSTKLEDSAMYFCASFRDQGLGGYTFGSGTRLTVV.

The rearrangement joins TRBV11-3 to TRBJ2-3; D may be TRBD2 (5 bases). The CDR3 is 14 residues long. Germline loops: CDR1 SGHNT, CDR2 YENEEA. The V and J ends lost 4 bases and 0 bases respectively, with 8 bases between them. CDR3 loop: CASSWPGSTDTQYF. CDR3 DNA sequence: TGTGCCAGCAGCTGGCCGGGGAGCACAGATACGCAGTATTTT.

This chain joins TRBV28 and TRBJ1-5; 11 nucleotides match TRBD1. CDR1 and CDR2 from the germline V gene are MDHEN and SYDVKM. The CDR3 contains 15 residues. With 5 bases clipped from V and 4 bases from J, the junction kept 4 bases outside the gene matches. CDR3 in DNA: TGTGCCAGCAGTGCCAGGGACAGGGGGAATCAGCCCCAGCATTTT. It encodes CASSARDRGNQPQHF.

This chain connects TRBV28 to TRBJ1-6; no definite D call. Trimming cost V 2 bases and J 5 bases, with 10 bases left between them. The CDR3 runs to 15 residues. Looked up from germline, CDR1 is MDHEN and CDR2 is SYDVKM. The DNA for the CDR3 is TGTGCCAGCAGTTTAGCGAGTCTTCATAATTCACCCCTCCACTTT. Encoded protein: CASSLASLHNSPLHF. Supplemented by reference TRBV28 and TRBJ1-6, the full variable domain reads DVKVTQSSRYLVKRTGEKVFLECVQDMDHENMFWYRQDPGLGLRLIYFSYDVKMKEKGDIPEGYSVSREKKERFSLILESASTNQTSMYLCASSLASLHNSPLHFGNGTRLTVT.

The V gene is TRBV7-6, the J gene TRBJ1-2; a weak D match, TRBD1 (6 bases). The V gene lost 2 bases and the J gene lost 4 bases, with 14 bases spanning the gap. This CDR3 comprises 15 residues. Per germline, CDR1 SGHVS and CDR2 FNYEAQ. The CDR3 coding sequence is TGTGCCAGCAGCTTACAAAGGGGGGGAGGCTATGGCTACACCTTC. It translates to CASSLQRGGGYGYTF. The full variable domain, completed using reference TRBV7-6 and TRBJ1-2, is GAGVSQSPRYKVTKRGQDVALRCDPISGHVSLYWYRQALGQGPEFLTYFNYEAQQDKSGLPNDRFSAERPEGSISTLTIQRTEQRDSAMYRCASSLQRGGGYGYTFGSGTRLTVV.

CDR3 in amino acids: CASSSYTGTRGYEQYF. The CDR3 coding sequence is TGTGCCAGCAGCTCCTATACAGGTACCCGCGGGTACGAGCAGTACTTC. This chain connects TRBV11-3 to TRBJ2-7; either TRBD1 or TRBD2 may fit D (5 bases each). Germline-derived CDR1 and CDR2 are SGHNT and YENEEA. V lost 4 bases, J lost 4 bases, and 20 bases lay in between. The CDR3 is 16 amino acids.